Presented here are 23 T cell receptor beta chains from one specimen sequenced in a study of shared clonotypes between healthy human individuals. Profiling relied on immunoSEQ multiplex PCR, and the TCRdb table lists in-frame clones only, not all of them. This sample has roughly 2,000,000 clones, with around 93% found just once. CD8 cells regarded as naive lacked CD45RO, were positively chosen for CCR7, and omitted terminally differentiated effector memory CD45RA+ cells. Sequencing was done on a sample of naive CD8+ T cells from PBMCs. Receptors originate from a man in his late teens or twenties in good health. Some clones in this sample may be carry-over from other donors' samples.

The rearrangement joins TRBV6-1 to TRBJ2-2; D call uncertain. The germline V and J ends were trimmed by 4 bases and 9 bases, with 6 bases remaining between them. This CDR3 has 11 amino acids. Germline V gene data show CDR1 as MNHNS and CDR2 as SASEGT. The DNA for the CDR3 is TGTGCCAGCAGTGTCGGCTGGGAGCTGTTTTTT. Its translation is CASSVGWELFF.

The gene calls are TRBV7-9 and TRBJ1-2, with 11 bases lining up with TRBD1. The CDR3 sequence is 16 residues long. The V gene end was trimmed by 5 bases and the J gene end by 5 bases; junction bases not matched to a gene: 10. Germline loops: CDR1 SEHNR, CDR2 FQNEAQ (reference sequence). CDR3: CASSPTRDRGWYGYTF. The CDR3 bases are TGTGCCAGCAGCCCAACCCGGGACAGGGGGTGGTATGGCTACACCTTC. The variable domain in full, completed from reference TRBV7-9 and TRBJ1-2, reads DTGVSQNPRHKITKRGQNVTFRCDPISEHNRLYWYRQTLGQGPEFLTYFQNEAQLEKSRLLSDRFSAERPKGSFSTLEIQRTEQGDSAMYLCASSPTRDRGWYGYTFGSGTRLTVV.

This clone was detected only once. For the CDR3, the DNA is TGCGCCAGCAGCCAAGATGGGGCGGGAGCCGCAGATACGCAGTATTTT. Translated: CASSQDGAGAADTQYF. The gene calls are TRBV4-1 and TRBJ2-3, with 7 positions matching TRBD2. The V gene's germline CDR1 is MGHRA and CDR2 YSYEKL. This CDR3 has 16 amino acids. With V trimmed by 0 bases and J by 4 bases, 7 bases remained unmatched.

This clone was counted only a few times. The chain has TRBV19 and TRBJ1-1, with no clear D. Per germline, CDR1 LNHDA and CDR2 SQIVND (reference sequence). The ends were cut back, 5 bases at V and 1 base at J, with 8 bases in the middle. The CDR3 is made up of 13 amino acids. CDR3 bases: TGTGCCAGTAGTGTATTGGCGAACACTGAAGCTTTCTTT. Encoded protein: CASSVLANTEAFF.

This clone was counted once. The chain links TRBV10-3 to TRBJ2-1; no definite D call. Germline V gene data show CDR1 as ENHRY and CDR2 as SYGVKD. Trimming left V 10 bases short and J 5 bases short, with 18 bases between. This CDR3 comprises 14 residues. The CDR3 DNA is TGTGCCACCCGTCGAGAACCACCCAACAATGAGCAGTTCTTC. Amino acids: CATRREPPNNEQFF.

The chain has TRBV10-2 and TRBJ1-5, with TRBD1 identical over 7 bases. Germline values: CDR1 WSHSY, CDR2 SAAADI. The V and J ends lost 4 bases and 6 bases, in that order; junction bases with no gene match: 6. There are 14 residues in the CDR3. The CDR3 DNA follows: TGCGCCAGCAGTGCAGACAGGGTCGGTCAGCCCCAGCATTTT. Its translation is CASSADRVGQPQHF.

V usage is TRBV27 and J usage is TRBJ2-3; 9 nucleotides match TRBD2. The germline CDR1 and CDR2 sequences are MNHEY and SMNVEV (reference sequence). The trim removed 4 bases at V and 4 bases at J, leaving 6 bases unmatched. CDR3 size: 15 residues. CDR3 sequence (DNA): TGTGCCAGCAGTTACCTAGCGGGACTCGCAGATACGCAGTATTTT. Protein sequence: CASSYLAGLADTQYF.

The rearrangement uses TRBV27 and TRBJ2-3, with D possibly matching TRBD2 (5 bases). Trimming cost V 6 bases and J 1 base, with 11 bases left between them. The CDR3 runs to 14 residues. The germline CDR1 and CDR2 sequences are MNHEY and SMNVEV (reference sequence). The CDR3: CASSSIGGTDTQYF. The CDR3 DNA is TGTGCCAGCAGCTCGATCGGGGGCACAGATACGCAGTATTTT.

The CDR3, as DNA: TGTGCGACCCGGGACAGGGTCTACGAGCAGTACTTC. Amino acids: CATRDRVYEQYF. The genes are TRBV28 and TRBJ2-7; 9 bases match TRBD1. This CDR3 spans 12 amino acids. Germline loops: CDR1 MDHEN, CDR2 SYDVKM.

CDR3 sequence (DNA): TGTGCCAGCACTAGCGAACACTACGAGCAGTACTTC. It codes for CASTSEHYEQYF. The rearrangement uses TRBV28 and TRBJ2-7; TRBD2 might be the D (6 bases). The CDR3 runs 12 residues. The V end was cut by 7 bases, the J end by 3 bases, with 10 bases between. Germline V lookup: CDR1 MDHEN, CDR2 SYDVKM.

The CDR3 bases are TGTGCCAGCAGCCCCAGGGACAGGGTGAACACTGAAGCTTTCTTT. Its protein product is CASSPRDRVNTEAFF. V is TRBV13 and J is TRBJ1-1; 9 bases are shared with TRBD1. With 5 bases clipped from V and 0 bases from J, the junction kept 4 bases outside the gene matches. The germline V gene encodes CDR1 PRHDT and CDR2 FYEKMQ (reference sequence). The CDR3 consists of 15 residues.

The gene calls are TRBV11-2 and TRBJ2-7; TRBD2 matches at 7 bases. This CDR3 has 14 amino acids. The germline gives CDR1 SGHAT, CDR2 FQNNGV. Trimming cost V 3 bases and J 7 bases; bases outside gene matches: 9. The CDR3 sequence: CASSFRDLGGEQYF. The CDR3, as DNA: TGTGCCAGCAGCTTTCGGGACTTGGGAGGGGAGCAGTACTTC.

V and J are TRBV2 and TRBJ2-1; possibly TRBD2 for D (6 bases). In germline, CDR1 is SNHLY, CDR2 FYNNEI. Trimming removed 6 bases from V and 13 bases from J, with 16 bases in between. The CDR3 length is 12 residues. This chain's CDR3 is CASSGRLGHQFF. The CDR3 nucleotides are TGTGCCAGCAGCGGCAGACTAGGACACCAGTTCTTC.

The chain uses TRBV7-6 and TRBJ2-5, with 7 bases lining up with TRBD1. V lost 0 bases, J lost 1 base, and 5 bases stayed unmatched. The CDR3 runs 16 residues. The V gene's germline CDR1 is SGHVS and CDR2 FNYEAQ. In nucleotides, the CDR3 is TGTGCCAGCAGCTTAGCGGACAGGTATCCCCAAGAGACCCAGTACTTC. It codes for CASSLADRYPQETQYF.

The V gene is TRBV13, the J gene TRBJ2-7, with TRBD2 identical over 11 bases. CDR1 and CDR2 (germline): PRHDT, FYEKMQ (reference sequence). J gave up 3 bases and V 0 bases, and 7 bases lay outside the gene matches. This CDR3 spans 17 amino acids. The CDR3 DNA is TGTGCCAGCAGCTTAGGTGAAGGACTAGCGGGCTTCTACGAGCAGTACTTC. Translating gives CASSLGEGLAGFYEQYF. Filled out from reference TRBV13 and TRBJ2-7, the complete variable domain reads AAGVIQSPRHLIKEKRETATLKCYPIPRHDTVYWYQQGPGQDPQFLISFYEKMQSDKGSIPDRFSAQQFSDYHSELNMSSLELGDSALYFCASSLGEGLAGFYEQYFGPGTRLTVT.

The rearrangement uses TRBV6-1 and TRBJ2-1; D ambiguous. V was pared by 2 bases and J by 7 bases, with 12 bases between. The CDR3 is made up of 14 amino acids. From germline, CDR1 is MNHNS and CDR2 SASEGT. This chain's CDR3 is CASSERVARNEQFF. The CDR3 DNA is TGTGCCAGCAGTGAAAGAGTGGCCCGTAATGAGCAGTTCTTC.

V is TRBV29-1 and J is TRBJ1-4; D is possibly TRBD1 (6 bases). The CDR3 is 14 residues long. V was pared by 6 bases and J by 0 bases, with 11 bases between. Germline V lookup: CDR1 SQVTM, CDR2 ANQGSEA. The CDR3 DNA reads as TGCAGCGTGGGACGGACAGCAACTAATGAAAAACTGTTTTTT. Translating gives CSVGRTATNEKLFF.

V and J are TRBV10-2 and TRBJ1-2, with D possibly being TRBD1 (5 bases). This CDR3 is 14 amino acids long. Germline values: CDR1 WSHSY, CDR2 SAAADI. Trimming removed 3 bases from V and 4 bases from J, with 12 bases in between. CDR3 nucleotide sequence: TGCGCCAGCAGTGATTTCGGGACCGCCTATGGCTACACCTTC. Amino acid sequence: CASSDFGTAYGYTF.

Note on this clone: This same CDR3 is encoded by further DNA sequences in the sample. This chain joins TRBV19 and TRBJ1-1; no reliable D call. V was shortened by 3 bases and J by 0 bases, with 5 bases between the two germline ends. Per germline, CDR1 LNHDA and CDR2 SQIVND (reference sequence). This CDR3 is built from 13 residues. CDR3 region: CASSISVNTEAFF. CDR3 bases: TGTGCCAGTAGTATCTCTGTGAACACTGAAGCTTTCTTT.

V is TRBV13 and J is TRBJ2-7; no clear D gene. This CDR3 region has 15 residues. V lost 5 bases to trimming and J lost 1 base, with 15 bases between them. CDR1 is PRHDT, CDR2 FYEKMQ, per germline (reference sequence). CDR3 in amino acids: CASSQQHEGSYEQYF. The CDR3 region has the DNA TGTGCCAGCAGCCAACAGCATGAAGGTTCCTACGAGCAGTACTTC.

CDR3 residues: CASSFDMVGLKFRKDGYTF. CDR3 sequence (DNA): TGTGCCAGCAGTTTTGATATGGTGGGCCTTAAATTTCGAAAGGATGGCTACACCTTC. The rearrangement uses TRBV28 and TRBJ1-2; D unresolved. The CDR3 is made up of 19 amino acids. Between the trimmed V and J ends, which lost 3 bases and 6 bases, there was a span of 29 bases. Germline CDR1 and CDR2: MDHEN and SYDVKM.

In DNA, the CDR3 is TGTGCCAGCAGCTTAGTGTCTAGCCAACGCCATGAGCAGTTCTTC. Amino acids: CASSLVSSQRHEQFF. This rearrangement joins TRBV7-9 to TRBJ2-1; the D gene is possibly TRBD2 (5 bases). Germline lookup yields CDR1 SEHNR and CDR2 FQNEAQ (reference sequence). V was cut by 1 base and J by 8 bases, with 15 bases left in between. The CDR3 length is 15 residues.

The chain uses TRBV7-2 and TRBJ2-7; D could derive from TRBD1 or TRBD2 (6 bases each). Per the germline V gene, CDR1 is SGHTA and CDR2 is FQGNSA. This CDR3 comprises 15 residues. V was cut by 0 bases and J by 6 bases, with 15 bases left in between. The CDR3 sequence is CASSLARRGVGEQYF. In DNA form, the CDR3 reads TGTGCCAGCAGCTTAGCCCGGAGGGGGGTCGGCGAGCAGTACTTC.